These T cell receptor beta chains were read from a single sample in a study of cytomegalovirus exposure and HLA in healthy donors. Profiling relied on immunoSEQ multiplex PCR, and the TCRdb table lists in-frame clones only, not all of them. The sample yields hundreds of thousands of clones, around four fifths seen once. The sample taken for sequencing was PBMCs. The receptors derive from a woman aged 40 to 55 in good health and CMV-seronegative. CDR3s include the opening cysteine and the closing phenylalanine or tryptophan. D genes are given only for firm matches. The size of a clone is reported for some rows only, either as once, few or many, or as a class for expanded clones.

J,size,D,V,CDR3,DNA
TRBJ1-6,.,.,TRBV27,CASSSAGLPLHF,TGTGCCAGCAGTTCAGCAGGGCTACCCCTCCACTTT
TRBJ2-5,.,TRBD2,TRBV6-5,CASSYSILAGIETQYF,TGTGCCAGCAGTTACTCGATACTAGCGGGGATAGAGACCCAGTACTTC
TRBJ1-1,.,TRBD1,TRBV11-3,CASSFTGATEAFF,TGTGCCAGCAGCTTCACAGGGGCGACAGAAGCTTTCTTT
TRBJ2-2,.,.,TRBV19,CASSNGGRIDGTGELFF,TGTGCCAGTAGTAACGGGGGGCGAATAGATGGGACCGGGGAGCTGTTTTTT
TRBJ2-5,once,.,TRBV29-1,CSGLTSPPETQYF,TGCAGCGGCTTGACTTCCCCCCCAGAGACCCAGTACTTC
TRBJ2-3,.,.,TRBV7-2,CASSPYTDTQYF,TGTGCCAGCAGCCCGTACACAGATACGCAGTATTTT
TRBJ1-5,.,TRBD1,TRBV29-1,CSARDSPNQPQHF,TGCAGCGCGAGGGACAGCCCAAATCAGCCCCAGCATTTT
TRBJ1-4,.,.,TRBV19,CASTSATVFTNEKLFF,TGTGCCAGTACCTCCGCGACAGTCTTCACTAATGAAAAACTGTTTTTT
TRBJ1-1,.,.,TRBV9,CASSVDSLNTEAFF,TGTGCCAGCAGCGTCGACAGTTTGAACACTGAAGCTTTCTTT
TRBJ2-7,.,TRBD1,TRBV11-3,CASSPNRGLPPEQYF,TGTGCCAGCAGTCCGAACAGGGGGCTTCCTCCGGAGCAGTACTTC
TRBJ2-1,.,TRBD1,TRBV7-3,CASSSRTGKNEQFF,TGTGCCAGCAGCTCCCGGACAGGGAAAAATGAGCAGTTCTTC